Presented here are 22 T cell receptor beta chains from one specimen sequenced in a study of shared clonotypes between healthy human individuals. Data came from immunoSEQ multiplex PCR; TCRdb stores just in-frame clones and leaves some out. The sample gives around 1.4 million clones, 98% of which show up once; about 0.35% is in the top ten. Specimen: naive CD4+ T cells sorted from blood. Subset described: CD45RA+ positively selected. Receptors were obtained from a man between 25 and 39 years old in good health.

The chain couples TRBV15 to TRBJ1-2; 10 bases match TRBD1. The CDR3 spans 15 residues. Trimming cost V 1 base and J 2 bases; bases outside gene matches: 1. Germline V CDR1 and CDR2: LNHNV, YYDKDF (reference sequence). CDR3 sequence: CATSRGGQGNYGYTF. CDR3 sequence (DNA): TGTGCCACCAGCAGAGGGGGACAGGGGAACTATGGCTACACCTTC.

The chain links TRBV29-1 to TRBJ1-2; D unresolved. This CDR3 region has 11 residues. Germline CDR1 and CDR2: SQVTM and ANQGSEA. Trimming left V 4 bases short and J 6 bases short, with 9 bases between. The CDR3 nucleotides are TGCAGCGTTGGAAGGGCGGATGGCTACACCTTC. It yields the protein CSVGRADGYTF.

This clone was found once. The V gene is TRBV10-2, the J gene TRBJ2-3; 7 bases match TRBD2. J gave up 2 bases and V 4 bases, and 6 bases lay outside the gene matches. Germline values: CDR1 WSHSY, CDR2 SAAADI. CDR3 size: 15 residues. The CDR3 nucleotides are TGCGCCAGCAGTGGGCTAGCGGAGATCACAGATACGCAGTATTTT. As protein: CASSGLAEITDTQYF.

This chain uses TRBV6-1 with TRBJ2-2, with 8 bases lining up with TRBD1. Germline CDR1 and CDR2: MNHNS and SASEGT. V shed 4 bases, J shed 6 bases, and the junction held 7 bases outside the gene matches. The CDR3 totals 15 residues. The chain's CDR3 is CASSAMTGVSGELFF. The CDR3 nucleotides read TGTGCCAGCAGTGCCATGACAGGGGTGTCCGGGGAGCTGTTTTTT.

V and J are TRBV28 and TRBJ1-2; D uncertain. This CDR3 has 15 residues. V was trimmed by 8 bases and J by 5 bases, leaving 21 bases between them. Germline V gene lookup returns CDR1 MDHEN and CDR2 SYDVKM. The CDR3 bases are TGTGCCAGCGTCGGGAGGCCGGGGTTAGGATATGGCTACACCTTC. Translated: CASVGRPGLGYGYTF.

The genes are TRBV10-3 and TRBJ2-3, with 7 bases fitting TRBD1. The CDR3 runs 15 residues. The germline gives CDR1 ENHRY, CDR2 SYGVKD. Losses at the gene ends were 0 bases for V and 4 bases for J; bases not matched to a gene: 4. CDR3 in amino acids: CAISESGQGADTQYF. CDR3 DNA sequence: TGTGCCATCAGTGAGTCGGGTCAGGGGGCAGATACGCAGTATTTT.

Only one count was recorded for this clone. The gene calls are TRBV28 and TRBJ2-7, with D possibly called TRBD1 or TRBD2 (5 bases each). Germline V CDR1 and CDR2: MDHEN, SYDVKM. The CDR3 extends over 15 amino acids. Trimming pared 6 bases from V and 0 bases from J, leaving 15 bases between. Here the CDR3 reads CASRPFWGSSYEQYF. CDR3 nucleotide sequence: TGTGCCAGCAGACCATTTTGGGGGAGCTCCTACGAGCAGTACTTC. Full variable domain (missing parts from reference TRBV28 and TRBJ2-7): DVKVTQSSRYLVKRTGEKVFLECVQDMDHENMFWYRQDPGLGLRLIYFSYDVKMKEKGDIPEGYSVSREKKERFSLILESASTNQTSMYLCASRPFWGSSYEQYFGPGTRLTVT.

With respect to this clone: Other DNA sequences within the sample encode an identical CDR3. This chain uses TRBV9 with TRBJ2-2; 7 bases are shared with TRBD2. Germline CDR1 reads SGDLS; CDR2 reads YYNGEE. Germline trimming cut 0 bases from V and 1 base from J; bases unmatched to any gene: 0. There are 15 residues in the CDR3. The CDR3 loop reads CASSVAGGNTGELFF. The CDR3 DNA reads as TGTGCCAGCAGCGTAGCGGGAGGGAACACCGGGGAGCTGTTTTTT.

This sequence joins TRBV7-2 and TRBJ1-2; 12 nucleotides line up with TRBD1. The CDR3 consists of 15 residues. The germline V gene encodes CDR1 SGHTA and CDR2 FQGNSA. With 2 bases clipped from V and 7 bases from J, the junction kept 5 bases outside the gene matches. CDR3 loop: CASSLLGQGARGYTF. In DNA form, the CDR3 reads TGTGCCAGCAGCTTATTGGGACAGGGGGCGCGTGGCTACACCTTC. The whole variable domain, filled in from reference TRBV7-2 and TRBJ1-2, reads GAGVSQSPSNKVTEKGKDVELRCDPISGHTALYWYRQSLGQGLEFLIYFQGNSAPDKSGLPSDRFSAERTGGSVSTLTIQRTQQEDSAVYLCASSLLGQGARGYTFGSGTRLTVV.

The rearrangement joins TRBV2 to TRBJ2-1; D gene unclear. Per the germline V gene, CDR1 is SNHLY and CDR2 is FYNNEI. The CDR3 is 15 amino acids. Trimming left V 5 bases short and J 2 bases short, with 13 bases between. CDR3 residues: CASSSRLGAYNEQFF. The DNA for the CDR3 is TGTGCCAGCAGTTCCCGTCTTGGGGCCTACAATGAGCAGTTCTTC.

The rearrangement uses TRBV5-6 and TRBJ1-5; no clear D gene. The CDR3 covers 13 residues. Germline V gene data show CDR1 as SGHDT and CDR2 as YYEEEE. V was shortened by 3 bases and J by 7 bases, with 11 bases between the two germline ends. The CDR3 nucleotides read TGTGCCAGCAGCTCGGCCCGTAGACAGCCCCAGCATTTT. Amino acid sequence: CASSSARRQPQHF.

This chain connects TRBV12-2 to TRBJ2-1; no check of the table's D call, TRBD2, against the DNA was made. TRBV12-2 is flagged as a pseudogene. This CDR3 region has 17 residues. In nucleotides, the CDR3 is TGTGCAAGTCGCTTAGCGCCCGGACTAGCGGGAGTCCATGAGCAGTTCTTC. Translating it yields CASRLAPGLAGVHEQFF.

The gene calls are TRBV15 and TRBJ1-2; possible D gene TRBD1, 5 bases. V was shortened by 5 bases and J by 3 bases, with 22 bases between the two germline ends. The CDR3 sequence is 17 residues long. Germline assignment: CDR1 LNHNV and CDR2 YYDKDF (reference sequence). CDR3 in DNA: TGTGCCACCAGCTCTTACTACGAGGGGCAGAGGGACTATGGCTACACCTTC. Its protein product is CATSSYYEGQRDYGYTF.

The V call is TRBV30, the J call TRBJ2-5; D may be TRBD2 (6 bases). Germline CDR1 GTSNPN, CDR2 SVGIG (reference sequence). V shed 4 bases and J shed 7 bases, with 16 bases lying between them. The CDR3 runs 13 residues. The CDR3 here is CAWTPRVGGTQYF. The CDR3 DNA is TGTGCCTGGACCCCTAGGGTCGGGGGGACCCAGTACTTC.

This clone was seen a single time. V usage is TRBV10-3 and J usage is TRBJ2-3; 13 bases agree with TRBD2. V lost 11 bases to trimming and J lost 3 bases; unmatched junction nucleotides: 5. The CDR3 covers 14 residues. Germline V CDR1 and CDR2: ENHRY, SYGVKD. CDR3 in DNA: TGTGCCCAAACTAGCGGGAGGGCGACAGATACGCAGTATTTT. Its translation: CAQTSGRATDTQYF.

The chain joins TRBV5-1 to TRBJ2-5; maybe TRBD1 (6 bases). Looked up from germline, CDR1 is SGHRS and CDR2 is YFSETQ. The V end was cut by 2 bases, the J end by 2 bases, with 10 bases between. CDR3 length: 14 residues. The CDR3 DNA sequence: TGCGCCAGCAGCTTAGGGACACAGCAAGAGACCCAGTACTTC. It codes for CASSLGTQQETQYF.

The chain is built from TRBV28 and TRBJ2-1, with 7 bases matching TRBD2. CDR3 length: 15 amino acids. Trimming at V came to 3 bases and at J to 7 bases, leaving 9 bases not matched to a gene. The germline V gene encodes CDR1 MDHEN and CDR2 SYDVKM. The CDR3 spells CASSLGGRAKNEQFF. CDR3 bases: TGTGCCAGCAGTTTGGGGGGGAGGGCCAAAAATGAGCAGTTCTTC.

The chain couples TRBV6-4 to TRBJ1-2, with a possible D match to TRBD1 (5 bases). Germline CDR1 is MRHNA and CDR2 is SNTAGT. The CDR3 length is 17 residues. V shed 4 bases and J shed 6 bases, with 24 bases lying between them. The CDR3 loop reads CASSVQGGDRWANGYTF. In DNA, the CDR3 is TGTGCCAGCAGTGTTCAGGGAGGGGATCGTTGGGCAAATGGCTACACCTTC.

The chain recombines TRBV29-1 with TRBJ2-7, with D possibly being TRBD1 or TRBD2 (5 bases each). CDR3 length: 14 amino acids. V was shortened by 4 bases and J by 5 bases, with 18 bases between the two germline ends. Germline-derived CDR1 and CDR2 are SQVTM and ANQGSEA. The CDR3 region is CSVGGRLTIHEQYF. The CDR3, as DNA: TGCAGCGTTGGGGGACGGCTTACTATCCACGAGCAGTACTTC.

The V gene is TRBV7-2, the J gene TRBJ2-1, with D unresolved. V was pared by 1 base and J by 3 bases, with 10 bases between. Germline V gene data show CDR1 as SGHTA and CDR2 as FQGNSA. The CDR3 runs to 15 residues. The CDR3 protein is CASSLEASLYNEQFF. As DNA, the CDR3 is TGTGCCAGCAGCTTAGAGGCCTCACTCTACAATGAGCAGTTCTTC.

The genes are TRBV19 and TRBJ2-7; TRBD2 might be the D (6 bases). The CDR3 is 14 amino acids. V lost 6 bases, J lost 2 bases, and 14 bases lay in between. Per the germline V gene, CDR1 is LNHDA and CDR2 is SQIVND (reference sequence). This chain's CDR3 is CASSLPGTPYEQYF. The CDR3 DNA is TGTGCCAGTAGCCTACCCGGGACTCCCTACGAGCAGTACTTC.

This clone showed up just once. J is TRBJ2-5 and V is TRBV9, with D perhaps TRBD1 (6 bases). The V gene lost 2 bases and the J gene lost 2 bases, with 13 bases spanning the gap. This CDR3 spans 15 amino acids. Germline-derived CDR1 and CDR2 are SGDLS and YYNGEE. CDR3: CASSVGQPGQETQYF. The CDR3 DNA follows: TGTGCCAGCAGCGTCGGACAGCCCGGGCAAGAGACCCAGTACTTC.